This TCR beta chain was obtained from a study of blood T cell repertoires in COVID-19. In the source study's methods: Quantification of nucleated cells was approximated via reference gene primer amplification. Using immunoSEQ multiplex PCR, the repertoire was profiled, and TCRdb retains in-frame clones only, with some absent. V, J and clone size derive from that table, while D and trimming were established from the DNA sequence. This table holds roughly 250,000 clones, just over 90% found once. CDR1 and CDR2 from the germline V gene are SGHVS and FNYEAQ. V shed 1 base and J 6 bases; nucleotides not matched to a gene: 7. The CDR3 has 16 residues.

The source material was PBMCs or T cells enriched from blood (not recorded which). The receptor was isolated from a young woman who had recovered from COVID-19. The chain carries TRBV7-6 and TRBJ2-7, with 12 bases identical to TRBD1. The CDR3 sequence is CASSLGGQGANAEQYF. CDR3 DNA sequence: TGTGCCAGCAGCTTAGGGGGACAGGGGGCTAATGCCGAGCAGTACTTC. Full variable domain (rest looked up from reference TRBV7-6 and TRBJ2-7): GAGVSQSPRYKVTKRGQDVALRCDPISGHVSLYWYRQALGQGPEFLTYFNYEAQQDKSGLPNDRFSAERPEGSISTLTIQRTEQRDSAMYRCASSLGGQGANAEQYFGPGTRLTVT.